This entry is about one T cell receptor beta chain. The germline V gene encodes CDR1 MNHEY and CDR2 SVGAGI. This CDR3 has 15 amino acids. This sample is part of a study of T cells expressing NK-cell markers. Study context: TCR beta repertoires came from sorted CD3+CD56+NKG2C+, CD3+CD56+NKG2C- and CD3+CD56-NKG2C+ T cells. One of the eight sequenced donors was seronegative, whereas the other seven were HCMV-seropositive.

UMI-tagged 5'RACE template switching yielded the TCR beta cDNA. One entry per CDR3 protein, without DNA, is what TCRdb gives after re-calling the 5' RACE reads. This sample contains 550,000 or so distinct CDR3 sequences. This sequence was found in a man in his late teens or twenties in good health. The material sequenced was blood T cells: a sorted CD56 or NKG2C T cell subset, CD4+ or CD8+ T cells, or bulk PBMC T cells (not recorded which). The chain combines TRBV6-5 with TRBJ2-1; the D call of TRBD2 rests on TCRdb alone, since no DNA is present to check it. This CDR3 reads CASSQGLAGEIEQFF.